The T cell receptor beta chain described here comes from a study of blood T cell repertoires in COVID-19. On the study more broadly: Researchers got acute and convalescent COVID-19 samples from the United States, Italy and Spain. Nucleic acid was either cDNA or gDNA, and it came from T cells, B-cell-depleted T cells, or PBMCs.

The Seattle patients, enrolled during active infection, were followed longitudinally. The V gene's germline CDR1 is SGHNT and CDR2 YENEEA. The CDR3 consists of 15 residues. Losses at the gene ends were 5 bases for V and 2 bases for J; bases not matched to a gene: 6. The protocol was immunoSEQ multiplex PCR, while the TCRdb copy is restricted to in-frame clones and leaves out a portion. The top ten hold 0.7% to 0.85% of the sample, which has 430,000 or so clones, around 90% seen once. V and J are TRBV11-3 and TRBJ2-3; 8 nucleotides align to TRBD2. The TCR was taken from a man between 18 and 35 years old with COVID-19, enrolled during active disease. Sequences were obtained from peripheral blood. CDR3 DNA: TGTGCCAGCAGCCCAAGCGGGGGAAACACAGATACGCAGTATTTT. It yields the protein CASSPSGGNTDTQYF.